This T cell receptor beta chain was found in a study of T cell repertoires in cytomegalovirus infection. Study-wide context: Through public TCR beta signatures, both CMV infection and matching HLA type were indicated. The study, taken as a whole, reports: HLA-C-restricted CMV-specific TCR beta clonotypes were dominant in the ex vivo response.

For this clonotype: No antigen is known for it.

The CDR3 has 14 amino acids. The V gene's germline CDR1 is LNHNV and CDR2 YYDKDF (reference sequence). V lost 5 bases to trimming and J lost 2 bases, with 10 bases between them. TCRdb used MiXCR to reprocess the reads, holding one entry per CDR3 protein. The sample contains nearly 550,000 distinct CDR3 sequences, 15% to 20% of which appear only once. The sample taken for sequencing was CD8+ T cells from PBMCs. The sequence was obtained from a human donor in good health (CMV status not recorded). Some clones in this sample may be carry-over from other donors' samples. The chain uses TRBV15 and TRBJ2-1; no reliable D call. The CDR3 bases are TGTGCCACCAGCGGCCCGAATACCTACAATGAGCAGTTCTTC. This sequence encodes CATSGPNTYNEQFF.